This T cell receptor beta chain was identified in a study of T cell responses to AZD1222 COVID-19 vaccine. Study observations and caveats: Spike was spanned by vaccine-associated CD4 TCRs, which were dominant at 160-218 and 743-854. Repertoire sampling was restricted to post-peak T cell response timepoints.

Concerning this clone: The target antigen is unknown.

Timing groups of about 4 and about 12 weeks for second doses were pooled. Profiling relied on immunoSEQ multiplex PCR, and the TCRdb table lists in-frame clones only, not all of them. The data hold about 150,000 clones, with around 90% observed a single time. Sequenced here: peripheral blood, sampled 28 days after the second AZD1222 dose. The receptor was isolated from an adult who received the AZD1222 COVID-19 vaccine.

The CDR3 spells CALETGTGITDTQYF. The CDR3 DNA sequence: TGTGCCTTGGAAACCGGGACAGGGATCACAGATACGCAGTATTTT. The chain carries TRBV30 and TRBJ2-3; 9 positions agree with TRBD1. Germline V gene lookup returns CDR1 GTSNPN and CDR2 SVGIG (reference sequence). V trimming: 7 bases; J trimming: 2 bases; junction bases outside the gene matches: 10. The CDR3 covers 15 residues.